What follows are 20 T cell receptor beta chains derived from one specimen sequenced in a study of OX40 agonist ivuxolimab in advanced cancers. The table came from immunoSEQ multiplex PCR; TCRdb's copy has only in-frame clones and leaves some out. The sample comprises around 99,000 clones, roughly 90% of which are singletons, and about 0.16% rests with the top ten. Sample: CD4+ or CD8+ T cells sorted from blood, taken in a trial of the OX40 agonist ivuxolimab. Receptors were obtained from an adult with an advanced solid tumor such as melanoma, head and neck, liver or kidney cancer.

This sequence joins TRBV10-3 and TRBJ2-7, with D possibly being TRBD1 (5 bases). The V end was cut by 10 bases, the J end by 0 bases, with 16 bases between. This CDR3 is 14 amino acids long. Germline loops: CDR1 ENHRY, CDR2 SYGVKD. CDR3 bases: TGTGCCACCGGCTGGGGCGAACGCTCCTACGAGCAGTACTTC. Its translation is CATGWGERSYEQYF.

The chain employs TRBV19 and TRBJ2-2; D remains unclear. The CDR3 spans 12 residues. V shed 10 bases and J shed 2 bases, with 8 bases lying between them. The V gene's germline CDR1 is LNHDA and CDR2 SQIVND (reference sequence). CDR3 DNA sequence: TGTGCCATGGGGTCAAACACCGGGGAGCTGTTTTTT. Translating it yields CAMGSNTGELFF.

The chain is built from TRBV6-6 and TRBJ1-5; no reliable D call. The V and J ends lost 4 bases and 7 bases respectively, with 8 bases between them. Germline V lookup: CDR1 MNHNY, CDR2 SVGAGI (reference sequence). The CDR3 is made up of 12 amino acids. CDR3: CASSSIFQPQHF. DNA of the CDR3: TGTGCCAGCAGTTCGATATTCCAGCCCCAGCATTTT.

The rearrangement links TRBV18 to TRBJ1-1; D remains unclear. The ends were cut back, 4 bases at V and 4 bases at J, with 10 bases in the middle. This CDR3 is 13 amino acids long. Germline assignment: CDR1 KGHSH and CDR2 LQKENI. CDR3: CASSHKAGTEAFF. CDR3 nucleotide sequence: TGTGCCAGCTCACATAAGGCAGGCACTGAAGCTTTCTTT.

This chain links TRBV6-5 with TRBJ1-5; no firm D call. Trimming pared 1 base from V and 1 base from J, leaving 8 bases between. The germline V gene has CDR1 MNHEY and CDR2 SVGAGI. There are 15 residues in the CDR3. CDR3 amino acids: CASSYLGLSNQPQHF. As DNA, the CDR3 is TGTGCCAGCAGTTACTTGGGTCTGAGCAATCAGCCCCAGCATTTT.

J is TRBJ2-7 and V is TRBV11-2; TRBD1 matches at 9 bases. Germline-derived CDR1 and CDR2 are SGHAT and FQNNGV. Trimming cost V 6 bases and J 6 bases; bases outside gene matches: 9. This CDR3 is built from 14 residues. The DNA for the CDR3 is TGTGCCAGCAGGGTTGTGGGACAGGGAGGCGAGCAGTACTTC. Amino acid sequence: CASRVVGQGGEQYF.

The chain couples TRBV30 to TRBJ1-3; a weak D match, TRBD1 (6 bases). Germline-derived CDR1 and CDR2 are GTSNPN and SVGIG (reference sequence). The V end was cut by 3 bases, the J end by 2 bases, with 14 bases between. CDR3 length equals 15 residues. CDR3 sequence (DNA): TGTGCCTGGAGAAGGGCAGGGGAGACTGGAAACACCATATATTTT. This translates into CAWRRAGETGNTIYF.

The chain joins TRBV7-3 to TRBJ2-5, with a possible D match to TRBD1 (6 bases). The CDR3 covers 14 residues. Germline lookup yields CDR1 SGHTA and CDR2 FQGTGA. Deletions cut 5 bases from V and 5 bases from J, with 15 bases between. The DNA of the CDR3 is TGTGCCAGCAGCCAGGCCAACAGGGTGGAGACCCAGTACTTC. Translating gives CASSQANRVETQYF.

The genes are TRBV18 and TRBJ2-2; 10 nucleotides align to TRBD2. V was pared by 0 bases and J by 4 bases, with 8 bases of the junction left unmatched. The CDR3 sequence is 18 residues long. CDR1 is KGHSH and CDR2 is LQKENI in the germline V gene. The CDR3 nucleotides are TGTGCCAGCTCACCACCGGGGGGACTAGCGAGTTTCACCGGGGAGCTGTTTTTT. Translation gives CASSPPGGLASFTGELFF.

The chain has TRBV9 and TRBJ2-7, with D unresolved. Trimming left V 0 bases short and J 5 bases short, with 9 bases between. CDR1 SGDLS and CDR2 YYNGEE come from the germline V gene. This CDR3 spans 13 amino acids. In DNA form, the CDR3 reads TGTGCCAGCAGCGTAGTAATTTCGGACGAGCAGTACTTC. It encodes CASSVVISDEQYF.

The V call is TRBV7-3, the J call TRBJ2-1; perhaps TRBD1 as D (6 bases). V was cut by 2 bases and J by 5 bases, with 19 bases left in between. CDR3 length: 17 residues. Germline V lookup: CDR1 SGHTA, CDR2 FQGTGA. The CDR3 bases are TGTGCCAGCAGCTTAGATGCCGGGACAAGACCCCACAATGAGCAGTTCTTC. This encodes CASSLDAGTRPHNEQFF.

The chain employs TRBV7-2 and TRBJ2-7; D unresolved. V was pared by 3 bases and J by 0 bases, with 6 bases between. The CDR3 consists of 13 residues. Per germline, CDR1 SGHTA and CDR2 FQGNSA. CDR3 region: CASSLSPSYEQYF. CDR3 DNA sequence: TGTGCCAGCAGCTTGTCACCCTCCTACGAGCAGTACTTC.

V gene TRBV5-5 combines with J gene TRBJ2-3; the D is unclear. This CDR3 comprises 14 residues. The germline CDR1 and CDR2 sequences are SGHKS and YYEKEE (reference sequence). The V end lost 4 bases, the J end lost 9 bases, and 18 bases lay between the germline ends. The chain's CDR3 is CASSTEVGVRTQYF. CDR3 sequence (DNA): TGTGCCAGCAGCACCGAGGTCGGAGTGAGGACGCAGTATTTT. Drawing the rest from reference TRBV5-5 and TRBJ2-3, the complete variable domain is DAGVTQSPTHLIKTRGQQVTLRCSPISGHKSVSWYQQVLGQGPQFIFQYYEKEERGRGNFPDRFSARQFPNYSSELNVNALLLGDSALYLCASSTEVGVRTQYFGPGTRLTVL.

To note about this clone: Within the sample, other DNA sequences also encode this same CDR3. The genes are TRBV5-1 and TRBJ2-3; D ambiguous. V lost 0 bases and J 0 bases, leaving 2 bases between the germline ends. Germline V gene lookup returns CDR1 SGHRS and CDR2 YFSETQ. This CDR3 is 13 amino acids long. The CDR3, as DNA: TGCGCCAGCAGCTTGGCCAGCACAGATACGCAGTATTTT. It is translated as CASSLASTDTQYF.

The CDR3 coding sequence is TGTGCCTCGGGAGCGAATAGCAATCAGCCCCAGCATTTT. Translated: CASGANSNQPQHF. The rearrangement joins TRBV30 to TRBJ1-5, with D unclear. The V gene's germline CDR1 is GTSNPN and CDR2 SVGIG (reference sequence). The V end lost 7 bases, the J end lost 0 bases, and 10 bases lay between the germline ends. CDR3 size: 13 residues.

The rearrangement links TRBV28 to TRBJ1-4; TRBD1 agrees at 10 bases. The CDR3 extends over 16 amino acids. The V gene end was trimmed by 5 bases and the J gene end by 1 base; junction bases not matched to a gene: 4. From germline, CDR1 is MDHEN and CDR2 SYDVKM. The DNA for the CDR3 is TGTGCCAGCAGTCCGACAGGGGGCAGAACTAATGAAAAACTGTTTTTT. Its protein is CASSPTGGRTNEKLFF.

Here the CDR3 DNA reads TGTGCCAGCAGCCTAGACCCAGGGGTCGGACTGTTTTTT. Protein product: CASSLDPGVGLFF. The chain carries TRBV14 and TRBJ1-4; D is perhaps TRBD1 (6 bases). The CDR3 spans 13 residues. Germline CDR1 SGHDN, CDR2 FVKESK. Trimming took 4 bases from V and 13 from J, leaving 16 bases between them. Variable domain in full (rest from reference TRBV14 and TRBJ1-4): EAGVTQFPSHSVIEKGQTVTLRCDPISGHDNLYWYRRVMGKEIKFLLHFVKESKQDESGMPNNRFLAERTGGTYSTLKVQPAELEDSGVYFCASSLDPGVGLFFGSGTQLSVL.

This chain joins TRBV10-3 and TRBJ2-3, with a tentative D call TRBD2 (5 bases). CDR1 is ENHRY and CDR2 is SYGVKD in the germline V gene. V lost 10 bases, J lost 1 base, and 18 bases lay in between. The length of the CDR3 is 15 residues. Here the CDR3 DNA reads TGTGCCACCTCATGGGCTCCGAGGGGCACAGATACGCAGTATTTT. Translation gives CATSWAPRGTDTQYF.

V usage is TRBV9 and J usage is TRBJ2-1; no reliable D call. The CDR3 has 15 amino acids. CDR1 and CDR2 from the germline V gene are SGDLS and YYNGEE. V lost 3 bases and J lost 6, with 16 bases in between. CDR3 region: CASSAGPAGLNEQFF. The CDR3 coding sequence is TGTGCCAGCAGCGCCGGCCCCGCTGGCCTCAATGAGCAGTTCTTC.

V gene TRBV30 combines with J gene TRBJ2-3; possible D gene TRBD2, 7 bases. The V end lost 4 bases, the J end lost 4 bases, and 18 bases lay between the germline ends. Per the germline V gene, CDR1 is GTSNPN and CDR2 is SVGIG (reference sequence). CDR3 length: 15 amino acids. The CDR3 sequence is CAWKKGGADPDTQYF. The CDR3 DNA follows: TGTGCCTGGAAAAAAGGGGGGGCCGACCCAGATACGCAGTATTTT.